These 4 T cell receptor beta chains were all obtained from the same sample, sequenced in a study of T cell responses to AZD1222 COVID-19 vaccine. The protocol was immunoSEQ multiplex PCR, while the TCRdb copy is restricted to in-frame clones and leaves out a portion. Among more than 150,000 clones listed, 92% were seen once. The specimen was peripheral blood, collected on day 0 of AZD1222 vaccination. The receptors originated from an adult in good health.

The chain carries TRBV5-8 and TRBJ2-7, with unresolved D. The CDR3 is made up of 13 amino acids. Between the trimmed V and J ends, which lost 2 bases and 7 bases, there was a span of 13 bases. Germline CDR1 SGHTS, CDR2 YDEGEE. The chain's CDR3 is CASSFGTSFEQYV. In nucleotides, the CDR3 is TGTGCCAGCAGCTTTGGTACTTCTTTTGAGCAGTACGTC.

The CDR3 sequence: CASSNSRNQPQHF. CDR3 sequence (DNA): TGTGCCAGTAGTAACAGTCGCAATCAGCCCCAGCATTTT. The rearrangement links TRBV19 to TRBJ1-5; D is undetermined. V gave up 4 bases and J gave up 2 bases, with 6 bases separating them. The CDR3 is made up of 13 amino acids. Germline V lookup: CDR1 LNHDA, CDR2 SQIVND (reference sequence).

V is TRBV19 and J is TRBJ2-1; the D gene is possibly TRBD2 (7 bases). There are 16 residues in the CDR3. Trimming left V 5 bases short and J 10 bases short, with 24 bases between. Germline lookup yields CDR1 LNHDA and CDR2 SQIVND (reference sequence). CDR3 in DNA: TGTGCCAGTAGTCCGACGGGGGGCCCTCGCGTAGTCGAGCAGTTCTTC. Translation gives CASSPTGGPRVVEQFF.

CDR3 nucleotides: TGTGCCTGCCCCGGACAGTCCGCTAACTATGGCTACACCTTC. As protein: CACPGQSANYGYTF. The rearrangement joins TRBV30 to TRBJ1-2, with a weak D call TRBD1 (6 bases). Germline CDR1 GTSNPN, CDR2 SVGIG (reference sequence). The CDR3 is made up of 14 amino acids. Trimming left V 6 bases short and J 0 bases short, with 14 bases between.